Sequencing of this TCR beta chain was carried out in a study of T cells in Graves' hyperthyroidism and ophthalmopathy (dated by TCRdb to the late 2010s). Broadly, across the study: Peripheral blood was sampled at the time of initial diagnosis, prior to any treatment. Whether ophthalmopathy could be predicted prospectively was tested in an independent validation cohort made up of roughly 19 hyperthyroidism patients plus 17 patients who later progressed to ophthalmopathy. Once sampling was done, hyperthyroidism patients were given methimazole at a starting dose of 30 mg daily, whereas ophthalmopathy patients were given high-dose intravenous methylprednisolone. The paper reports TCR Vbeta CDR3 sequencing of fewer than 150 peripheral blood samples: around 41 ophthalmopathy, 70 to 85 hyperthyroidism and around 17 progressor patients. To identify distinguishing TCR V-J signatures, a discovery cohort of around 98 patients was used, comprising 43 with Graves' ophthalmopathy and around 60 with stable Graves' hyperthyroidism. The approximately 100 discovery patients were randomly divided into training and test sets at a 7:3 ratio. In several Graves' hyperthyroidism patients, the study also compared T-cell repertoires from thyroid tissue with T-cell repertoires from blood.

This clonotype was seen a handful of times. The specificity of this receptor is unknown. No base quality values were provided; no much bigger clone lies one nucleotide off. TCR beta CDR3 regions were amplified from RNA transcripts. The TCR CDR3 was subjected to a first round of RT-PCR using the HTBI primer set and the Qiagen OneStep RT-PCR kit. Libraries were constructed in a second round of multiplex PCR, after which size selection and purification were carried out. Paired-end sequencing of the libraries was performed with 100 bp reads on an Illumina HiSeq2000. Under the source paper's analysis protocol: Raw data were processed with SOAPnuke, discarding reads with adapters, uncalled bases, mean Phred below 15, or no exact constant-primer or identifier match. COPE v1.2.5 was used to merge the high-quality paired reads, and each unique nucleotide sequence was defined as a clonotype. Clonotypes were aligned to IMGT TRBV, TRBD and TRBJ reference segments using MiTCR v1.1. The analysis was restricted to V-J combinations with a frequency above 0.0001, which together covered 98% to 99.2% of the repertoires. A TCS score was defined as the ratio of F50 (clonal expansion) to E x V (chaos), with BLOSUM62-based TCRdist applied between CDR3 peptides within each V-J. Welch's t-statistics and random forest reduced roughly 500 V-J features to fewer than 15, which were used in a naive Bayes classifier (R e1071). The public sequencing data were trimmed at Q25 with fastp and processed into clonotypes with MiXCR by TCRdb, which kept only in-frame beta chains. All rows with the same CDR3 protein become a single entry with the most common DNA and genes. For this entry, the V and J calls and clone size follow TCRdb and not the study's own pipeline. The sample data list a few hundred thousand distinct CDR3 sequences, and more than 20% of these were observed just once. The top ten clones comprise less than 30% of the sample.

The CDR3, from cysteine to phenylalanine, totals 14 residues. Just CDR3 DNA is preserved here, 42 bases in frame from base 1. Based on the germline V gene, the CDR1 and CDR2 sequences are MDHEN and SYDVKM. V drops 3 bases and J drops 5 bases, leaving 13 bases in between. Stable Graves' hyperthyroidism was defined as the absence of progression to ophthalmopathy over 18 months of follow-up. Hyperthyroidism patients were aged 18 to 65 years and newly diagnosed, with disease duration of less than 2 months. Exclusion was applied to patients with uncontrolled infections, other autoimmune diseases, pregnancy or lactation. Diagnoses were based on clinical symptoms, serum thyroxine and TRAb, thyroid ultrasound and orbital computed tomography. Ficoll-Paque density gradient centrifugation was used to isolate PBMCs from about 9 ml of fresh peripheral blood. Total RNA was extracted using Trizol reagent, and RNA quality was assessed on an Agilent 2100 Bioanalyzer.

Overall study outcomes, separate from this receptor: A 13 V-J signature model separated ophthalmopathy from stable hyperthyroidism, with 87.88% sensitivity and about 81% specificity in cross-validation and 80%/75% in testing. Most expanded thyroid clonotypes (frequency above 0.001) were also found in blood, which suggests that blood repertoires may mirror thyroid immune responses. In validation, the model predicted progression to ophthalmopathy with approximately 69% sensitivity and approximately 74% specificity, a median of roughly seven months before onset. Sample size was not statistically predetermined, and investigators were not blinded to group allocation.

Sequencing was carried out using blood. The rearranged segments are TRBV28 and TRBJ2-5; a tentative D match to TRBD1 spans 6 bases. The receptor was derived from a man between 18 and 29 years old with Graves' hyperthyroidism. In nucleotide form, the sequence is TGTGCCAGCAGTTTGACACAGGGCTGGGAGACCCAGTACTTC. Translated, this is CASSLTQGWETQYF.